This T cell receptor beta chain was documented in a study of human thymus T cells. Study-wide results and limits: Related reports documented highly overlapping thymic repertoires among unrelated individuals. An apparent bias in V and J gene usage was seen in thymic and blood repertoires.

TCRdb's copy holds only in-frame clones and misses some; the assay was immunoSEQ multiplex PCR. The table shows tens of thousands of clones, with roughly 94% occurring only once. The V gene's germline CDR1 is SGHTA and CDR2 FQGNSA. Losses at the gene ends were 1 base for V and 5 bases for J; bases not matched to a gene: 11. The CDR3 covers 19 residues. Corrective cardiac surgery supplied the resected thymus tissue. Corrective surgery for congenital heart defects was being performed on the healthy Finnish infants who were the donors. As regards this clone: Its matching antigen is unknown.

The TCR originated in a girl under three years old with a congenital heart defect but otherwise immunologically healthy. Sequenced input: thymus tissue. The chain couples TRBV7-2 to TRBJ2-5; 15 positions agree with TRBD2. CDR3: CASSLERPGLAGGRETQYF. In nucleotides, the CDR3 is TGTGCCAGCAGCTTAGAACGGCCGGGACTAGCGGGAGGACGGGAGACCCAGTACTTC.